The clone carrying this TCR beta chain turned up a few times. The antigen remains undetermined. Building the TCR beta libraries relied on iRepertoire HTBI primers, and CDR3 regions underwent Arm-PCR. MiXCR, applied by TCRdb to the multiplex PCR reads, yields one record per CDR3 protein. The sample lists about 360,000 distinct CDR3 sequences; 16% were seen once. As to time point: newly diagnosed GD, antithyroid drugs for less than 3 months. From PBMCs, RNA was extracted and then used to make the TCR library. This entry belongs to a study of regulatory T cells in long-lasting Graves disease. Across the study: Antithyroid drug use was under 3 months in newly diagnosed Graves' patients.

Germline V gene data show CDR1 as SGHTA and CDR2 as FQGNSA. The ends were cut back, 3 bases at V and 8 bases at J, with 16 bases in the middle. The CDR3 sequence is 14 residues long. Study-wide points: The small sample size may have reduced accuracy. For persistent Graves' patients, TCR diversity was lower than for newly diagnosed ones.

This sample also belongs to another study, concerning T cells in Graves' hyperthyroidism and ophthalmopathy. As that study records: Used for diagnoses were clinical symptoms, serum thyroxine and TRAb, thyroid ultrasound and orbital computed tomography.

The V call is TRBV7-2, the J call TRBJ1-1; possible D gene TRBD1, 5 bases. Here the sequenced sample was peripheral blood mononuclear cells (PBMCs), taken at new diagnosis, from a patient treated with antithyroid drugs. The origin of this receptor is a woman aged 18-29 years with Graves disease. The CDR3 protein is CASSFRDVGREAFF. The DNA of the CDR3 is TGTGCCAGCAGCTTCCGGGACGTTGGTCGGGAAGCTTTCTTT.